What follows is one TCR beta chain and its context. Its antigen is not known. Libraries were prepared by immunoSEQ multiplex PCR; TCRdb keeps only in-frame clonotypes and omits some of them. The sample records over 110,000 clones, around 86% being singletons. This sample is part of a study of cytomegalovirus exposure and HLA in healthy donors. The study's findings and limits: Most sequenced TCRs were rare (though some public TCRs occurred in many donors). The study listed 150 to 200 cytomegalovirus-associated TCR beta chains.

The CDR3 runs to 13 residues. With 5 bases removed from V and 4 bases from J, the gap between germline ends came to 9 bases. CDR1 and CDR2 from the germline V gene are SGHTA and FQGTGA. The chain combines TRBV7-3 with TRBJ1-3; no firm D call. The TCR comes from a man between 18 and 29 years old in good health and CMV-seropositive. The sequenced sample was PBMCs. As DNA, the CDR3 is TGTGCCAGCAGCGATAGACACGGAAACACCATATATTTT. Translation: CASSDRHGNTIYF.